The sequence of this TCR beta chain was determined in a study of cytomegalovirus exposure and HLA in healthy donors. Study observations and caveats: Cytomegalovirus-associated status was assigned to around 160 TCR beta chains.

This clone was seen a handful of times. The antigen remains unidentified. The V and J ends lost 1 base and 4 bases respectively, with 8 bases between them. The V gene's germline CDR1 is SGDLS and CDR2 YYNGEE. The CDR3 has 13 amino acids. Primers: 60 Vbeta forward and 13 Jbeta reverse. Sequencing was performed with immunoSEQ multiplex PCR; in TCRdb, only in-frame clones are kept and a portion is missing. The data hold about 43,000 clones, with approximately 75% observed a single time. Sequencing used PBMCs. The sequence was collected from a young man in good health and CMV-seronegative. The chain carries TRBV9 and TRBJ2-5; possibly TRBD1 for D (6 bases). CDR3 DNA: TGTGCCAGCAGCGTACAGGGGCGAGAGACCCAGTACTTC. Protein sequence: CASSVQGRETQYF.